Below, one TCR beta chain is given with its context. Antigen: not known. Germline V CDR1 and CDR2: SGDLS, YYNGEE. CDR3 length: 20 residues. Trimming at V came to 0 bases and at J to 4 bases, leaving 20 bases not matched to a gene. This sample is part of a study of OX40 agonist ivuxolimab in advanced cancers. The study, taken as a whole, reports: Among T cells, CD8+ cells averaged more expanded clones than CD4+ cells.

Assay: immunoSEQ multiplex PCR; the TCRdb copy retains only in-frame clones and omits some. In the table there are about 89,000 clones, around nine tenths of which are singletons. Material: CD4+ or CD8+ T cells sorted from blood, obtained in a trial of the OX40 agonist ivuxolimab. The V and J genes are TRBV9 and TRBJ1-2; 8 nucleotides line up with TRBD1. The clonotype comes from an adult with an advanced solid tumor such as melanoma, head and neck, liver or kidney cancer. The CDR3 is CASSVVGGKTGVRRSYGYTF. For the CDR3, the DNA is TGTGCCAGCAGCGTAGTCGGAGGGAAGACAGGGGTCCGTCGGTCCTATGGCTACACCTTC.